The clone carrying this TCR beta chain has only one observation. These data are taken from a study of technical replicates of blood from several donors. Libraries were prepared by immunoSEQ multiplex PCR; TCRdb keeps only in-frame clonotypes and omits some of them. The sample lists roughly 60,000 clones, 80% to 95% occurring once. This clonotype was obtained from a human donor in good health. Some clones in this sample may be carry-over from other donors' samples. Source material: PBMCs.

The CDR3 DNA is TGCGCCAGCAGTCAATTGTTGCGTCTTGAGCGGCAAAACACCGGGGAGCTGTTTTTT. Translation: CASSQLLRLERQNTGELFF. The rearrangement uses TRBV23-1 and TRBJ2-2; D perhaps matches TRBD2 (5 bases). TRBV23-1 is flagged as an ORF with uncertain function. The V end was cut by 1 base, the J end by 2 bases, with 20 bases between. The CDR3 covers 19 residues.